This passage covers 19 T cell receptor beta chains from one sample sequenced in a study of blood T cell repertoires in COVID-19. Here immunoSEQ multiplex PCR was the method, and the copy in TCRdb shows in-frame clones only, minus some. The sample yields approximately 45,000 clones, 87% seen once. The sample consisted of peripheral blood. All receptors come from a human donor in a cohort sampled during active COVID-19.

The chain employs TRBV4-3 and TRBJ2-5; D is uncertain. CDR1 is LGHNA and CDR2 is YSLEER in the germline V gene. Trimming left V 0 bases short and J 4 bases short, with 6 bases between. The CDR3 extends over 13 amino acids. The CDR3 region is CASSQDPGETQYF. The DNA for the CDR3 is TGCGCCAGCAGCCAAGATCCGGGAGAGACCCAGTACTTC.

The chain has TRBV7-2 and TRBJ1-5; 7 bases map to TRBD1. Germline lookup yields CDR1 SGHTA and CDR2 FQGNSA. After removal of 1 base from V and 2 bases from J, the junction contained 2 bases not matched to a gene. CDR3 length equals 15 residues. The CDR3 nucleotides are TGTGCCAGCAGCTTAGACAGGGGTCGCAATCAGCCCCAGCATTTT. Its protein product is CASSLDRGRNQPQHF.

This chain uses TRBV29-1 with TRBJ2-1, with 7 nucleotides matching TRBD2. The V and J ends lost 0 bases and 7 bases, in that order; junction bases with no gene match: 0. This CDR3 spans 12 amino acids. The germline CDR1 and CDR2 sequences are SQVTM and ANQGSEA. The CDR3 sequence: CSVEERENEQFF. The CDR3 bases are TGCAGCGTTGAAGAGCGGGAGAATGAGCAGTTCTTC.

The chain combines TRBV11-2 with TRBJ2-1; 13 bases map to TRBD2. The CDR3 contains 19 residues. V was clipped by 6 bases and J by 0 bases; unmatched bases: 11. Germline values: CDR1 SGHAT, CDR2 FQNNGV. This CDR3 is CASRHLGTSGKGSYNEQFF. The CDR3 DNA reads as TGTGCCAGCAGGCACCTGGGGACTAGCGGGAAAGGCTCCTACAATGAGCAGTTCTTC.

CDR3: CASRRVPSGANVLTF. Written as DNA, the CDR3 is TGTGCCAGCAGGCGCGTGCCCTCTGGGGCCAACGTCCTGACTTTC. The V gene is TRBV7-9, the J gene TRBJ2-6; no definite D call. Per germline, CDR1 SEHNR and CDR2 FQNEAQ (reference sequence). This CDR3 has 15 amino acids. With 6 bases removed from V and 0 bases from J, the gap between germline ends came to 9 bases.

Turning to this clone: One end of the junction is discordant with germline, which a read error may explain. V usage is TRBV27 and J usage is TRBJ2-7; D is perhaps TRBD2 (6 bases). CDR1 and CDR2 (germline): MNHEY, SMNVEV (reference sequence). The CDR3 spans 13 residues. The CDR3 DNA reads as TGTGCCAGCAGTCTATCCGGGGGCTACGAGCAGTACTTC. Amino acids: CASSLSGGYEQYF.

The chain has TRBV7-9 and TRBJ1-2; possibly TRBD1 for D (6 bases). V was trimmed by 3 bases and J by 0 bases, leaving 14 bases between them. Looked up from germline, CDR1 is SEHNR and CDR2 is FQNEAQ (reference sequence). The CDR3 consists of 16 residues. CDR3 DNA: TGTGCCAGCAGCTTGTATCGGGACATCTCTAACTATGGCTACACCTTC. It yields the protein CASSLYRDISNYGYTF.

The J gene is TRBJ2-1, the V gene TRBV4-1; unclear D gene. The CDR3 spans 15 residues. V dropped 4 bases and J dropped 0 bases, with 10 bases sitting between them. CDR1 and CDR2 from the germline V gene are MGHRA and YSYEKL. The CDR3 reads CASSPTESSYNEQFF. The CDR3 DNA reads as TGCGCCAGCAGCCCAACGGAGAGCTCCTACAATGAGCAGTTCTTC.

The CDR3 protein is CATSDFEDSQETQYF. The CDR3 nucleotides read TGTGCCACCAGTGATTTCGAGGACAGCCAAGAGACCCAGTACTTC. The chain uses TRBV24-1 and TRBJ2-5; D is perhaps TRBD1 (6 bases). The length of the CDR3 is 15 residues. The V gene's germline CDR1 is KGHDR and CDR2 SFDVKD. Trimming left V 1 base short and J 1 base short, with 9 bases between.

The CDR3 protein is CASSLYSGRVGDTQYF. Written as DNA, the CDR3 is TGTGCCAGCAGTTTATATAGCGGGAGAGTAGGAGATACGCAGTATTTT. The rearrangement uses TRBV27 and TRBJ2-3; TRBD2 agrees at 9 bases. With 1 base clipped from V and 5 bases from J, the junction kept 7 bases outside the gene matches. This CDR3 has 16 residues. Germline V lookup: CDR1 MNHEY, CDR2 SMNVEV (reference sequence).

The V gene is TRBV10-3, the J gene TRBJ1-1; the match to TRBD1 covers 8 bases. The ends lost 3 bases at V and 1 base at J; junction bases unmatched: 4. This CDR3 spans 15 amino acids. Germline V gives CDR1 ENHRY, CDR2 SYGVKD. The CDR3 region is CAISDRTGGNTEAFF. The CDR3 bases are TGTGCCATCAGTGACCGTACAGGGGGGAACACTGAAGCTTTCTTT.

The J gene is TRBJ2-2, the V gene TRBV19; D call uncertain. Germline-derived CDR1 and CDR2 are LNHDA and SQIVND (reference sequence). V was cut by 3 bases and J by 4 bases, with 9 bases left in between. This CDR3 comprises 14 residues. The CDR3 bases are TGTGCCAGTAGTATGGGCCGTTCCACCGGGGAGCTGTTTTTT. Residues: CASSMGRSTGELFF.

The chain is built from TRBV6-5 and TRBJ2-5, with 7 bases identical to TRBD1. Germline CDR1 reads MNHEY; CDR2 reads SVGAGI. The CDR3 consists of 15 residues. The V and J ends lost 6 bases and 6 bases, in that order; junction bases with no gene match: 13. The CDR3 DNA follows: TGTGCCAGCAGCCCAACTAAGACAGGGTTGAAGACCCAGTACTTC. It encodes CASSPTKTGLKTQYF.

CDR3 residues: CASSFLAGSYEQYF. Here the CDR3 DNA reads TGTGCCAGCAGTTTCCTAGCGGGGAGCTACGAGCAGTACTTC. The chain is built from TRBV28 and TRBJ2-7; 9 positions agree with TRBD2. The CDR3 covers 14 residues. Germline V gene data show CDR1 as MDHEN and CDR2 as SYDVKM. V gave up 3 bases and J gave up 3 bases; unmatched junction bases: 3. The full variable domain, in which reference TRBV28 and TRBJ2-7 provide the parts outside the CDR3, is DVKVTQSSRYLVKRTGEKVFLECVQDMDHENMFWYRQDPGLGLRLIYFSYDVKMKEKGDIPEGYSVSREKKERFSLILESASTNQTSMYLCASSFLAGSYEQYFGPGTRLTVT.

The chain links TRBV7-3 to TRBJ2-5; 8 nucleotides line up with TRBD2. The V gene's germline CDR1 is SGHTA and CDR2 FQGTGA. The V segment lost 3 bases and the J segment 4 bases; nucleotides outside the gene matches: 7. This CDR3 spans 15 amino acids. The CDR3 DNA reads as TGTGCCAGCAGCTTGGCTAGCGGGTGGCCAGAGACCCAGTACTTC. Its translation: CASSLASGWPETQYF.

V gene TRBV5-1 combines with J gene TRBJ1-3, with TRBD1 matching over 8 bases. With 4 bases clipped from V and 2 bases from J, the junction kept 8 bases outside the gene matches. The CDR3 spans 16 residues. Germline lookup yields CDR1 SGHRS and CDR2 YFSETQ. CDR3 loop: CASSPSSRGPGNTIYF. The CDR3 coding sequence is TGCGCCAGCAGCCCATCCTCCAGGGGGCCTGGAAACACCATATATTTT.

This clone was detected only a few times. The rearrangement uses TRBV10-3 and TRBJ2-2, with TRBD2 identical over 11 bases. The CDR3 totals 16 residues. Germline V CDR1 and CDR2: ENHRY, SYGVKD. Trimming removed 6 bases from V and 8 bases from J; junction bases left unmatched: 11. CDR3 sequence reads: CAIRTGTSGGPGELFF. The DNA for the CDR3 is TGTGCCATCAGAACCGGGACTAGCGGAGGTCCGGGGGAGCTGTTTTTT.

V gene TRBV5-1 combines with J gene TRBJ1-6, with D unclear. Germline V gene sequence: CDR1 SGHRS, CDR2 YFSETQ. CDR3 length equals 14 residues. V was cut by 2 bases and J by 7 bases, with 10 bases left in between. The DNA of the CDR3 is TGCGCCAGCAGCTTCGTAACAGAAAATTCACCCCTCCACTTT. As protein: CASSFVTENSPLHF.

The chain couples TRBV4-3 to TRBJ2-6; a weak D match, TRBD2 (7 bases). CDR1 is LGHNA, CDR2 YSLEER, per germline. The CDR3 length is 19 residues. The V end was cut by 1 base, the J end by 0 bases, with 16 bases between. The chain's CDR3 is CASSQVLGGAPSGANVLTF. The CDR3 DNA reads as TGCGCCAGCAGCCAAGTGTTGGGGGGGGCCCCCTCTGGGGCCAACGTCCTGACTTTC.